The clone carrying this T cell receptor beta chain was counted a few times. The antigen is not known. A read error may account for a junction end that differs from germline. This sample was taken from a study of blood T cells in healthy people across ages. Researchers report isolating at least 7 million PBMCs per sample. Study conclusions and caveats: Researchers report that TCR beta diversity correlated strongly with naive T cell percentage.

The second PCR ran about 7 to 12 cycles with a sample-barcoded 5' primer and J-beta primers. Each of the cDNA molecules was tagged by a template-switch adaptor with 12 random nucleotides. TCRdb reprocessed the 5' RACE reads via MiXCR and lists one record per CDR3 protein. This sample has some 940,000 distinct CDR3 sequences, with 29% found just once. The germline V gene has CDR1 SEHNR and CDR2 FQNEAQ (reference sequence). CDR3 length: 11 amino acids. The same specimen was also included in a second study, on T cells of mothers and their children. From that report: Compared with unrelated pairs, related mother-child pairs had slightly higher, non-significant overlap.

The clonotype was recovered from a woman in her 40s in good health. The rearrangement uses TRBV7-9 and TRBJ2-5; no definite D call. Sequencing was carried out using blood. CDR3 residues: CSSSSRETQYF. For the CDR3, the DNA is TGTTCCAGCAGCTCCCGCGAGACCCAGTACTTC.